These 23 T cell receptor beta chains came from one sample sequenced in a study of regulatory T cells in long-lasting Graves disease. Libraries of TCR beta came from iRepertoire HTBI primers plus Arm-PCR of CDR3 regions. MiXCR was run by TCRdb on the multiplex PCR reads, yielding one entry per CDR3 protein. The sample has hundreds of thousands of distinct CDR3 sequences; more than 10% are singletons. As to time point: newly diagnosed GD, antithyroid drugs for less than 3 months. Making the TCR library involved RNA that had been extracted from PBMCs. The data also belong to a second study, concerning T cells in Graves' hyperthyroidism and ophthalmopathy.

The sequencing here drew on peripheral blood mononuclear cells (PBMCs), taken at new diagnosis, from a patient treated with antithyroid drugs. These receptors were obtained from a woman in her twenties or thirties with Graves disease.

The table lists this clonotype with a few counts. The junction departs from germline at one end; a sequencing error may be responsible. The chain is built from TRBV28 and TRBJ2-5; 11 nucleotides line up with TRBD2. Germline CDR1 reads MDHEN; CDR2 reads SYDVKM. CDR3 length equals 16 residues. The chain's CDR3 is CASSFRLAGTYNEQLF. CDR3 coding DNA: TGTGCCAGCAGTTTTCGACTAGCGGGAACGTACAATGAGCAGCTCTTC.

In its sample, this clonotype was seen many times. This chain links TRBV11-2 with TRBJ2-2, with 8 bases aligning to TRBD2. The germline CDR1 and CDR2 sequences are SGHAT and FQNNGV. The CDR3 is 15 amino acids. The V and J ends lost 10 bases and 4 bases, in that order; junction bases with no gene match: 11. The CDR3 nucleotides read TGTGCCACCCCATTGGGTAGCGGGATCACCGGGGAGCTGTTTTTT. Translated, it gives CATPLGSGITGELFF.

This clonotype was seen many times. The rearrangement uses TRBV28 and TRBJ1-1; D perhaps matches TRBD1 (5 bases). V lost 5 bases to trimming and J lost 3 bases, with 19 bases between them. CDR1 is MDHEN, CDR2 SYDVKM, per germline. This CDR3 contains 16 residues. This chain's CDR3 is CASSTGKGGGDTEAFF. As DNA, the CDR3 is TGTGCCAGCAGTACAGGTAAAGGTGGTGGGGACACTGAAGCTTTCTTT. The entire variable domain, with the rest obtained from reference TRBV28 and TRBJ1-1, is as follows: DVKVTQSSRYLVKRTGEKVFLECVQDMDHENMFWYRQDPGLGLRLIYFSYDVKMKEKGDIPEGYSVSREKKERFSLILESASTNQTSMYLCASSTGKGGGDTEAFFGQGTRLTVV.

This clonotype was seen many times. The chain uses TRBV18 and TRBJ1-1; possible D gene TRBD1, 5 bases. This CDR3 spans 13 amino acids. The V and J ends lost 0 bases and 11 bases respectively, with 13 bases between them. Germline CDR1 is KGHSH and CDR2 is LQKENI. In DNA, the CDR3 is TGTGCCAGCTCACCACCCTCGGGACTACGGGCTTTCTTT. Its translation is CASSPPSGLRAFF.

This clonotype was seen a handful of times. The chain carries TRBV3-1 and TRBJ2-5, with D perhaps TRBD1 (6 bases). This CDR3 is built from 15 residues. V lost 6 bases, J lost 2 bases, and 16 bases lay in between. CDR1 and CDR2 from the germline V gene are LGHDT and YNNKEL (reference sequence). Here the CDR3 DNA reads TGTGCCAGCAGGCGCGAAGGGACAAATCAAGAGACCCAGTACTTC. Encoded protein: CASRREGTNQETQYF.

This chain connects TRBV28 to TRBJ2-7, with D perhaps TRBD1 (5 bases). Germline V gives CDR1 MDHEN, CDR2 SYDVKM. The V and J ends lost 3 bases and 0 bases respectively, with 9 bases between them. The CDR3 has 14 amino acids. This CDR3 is CASSFYRTSYEQYF. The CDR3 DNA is TGTGCCAGCAGTTTCTACAGGACCTCCTACGAGCAGTACTTC.

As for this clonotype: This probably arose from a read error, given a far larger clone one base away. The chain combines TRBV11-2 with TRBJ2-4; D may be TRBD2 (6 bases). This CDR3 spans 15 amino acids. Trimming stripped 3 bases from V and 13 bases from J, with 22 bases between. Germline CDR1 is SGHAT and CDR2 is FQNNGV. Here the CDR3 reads CASSLRGDGTNEQYF. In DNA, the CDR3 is TGTGCCAGCAGCTTGCGGGGCGACGGGACCAATGAGCAGTACTTC.

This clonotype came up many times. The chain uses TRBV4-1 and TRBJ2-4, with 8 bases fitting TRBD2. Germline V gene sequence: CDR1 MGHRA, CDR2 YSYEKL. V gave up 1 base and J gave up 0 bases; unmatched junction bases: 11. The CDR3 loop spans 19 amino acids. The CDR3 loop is CASSQGYLLADLAKNIQYF. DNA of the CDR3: TGCGCCAGCAGCCAAGGGTACTTACTAGCGGATTTAGCCAAAAACATTCAGTACTTC.

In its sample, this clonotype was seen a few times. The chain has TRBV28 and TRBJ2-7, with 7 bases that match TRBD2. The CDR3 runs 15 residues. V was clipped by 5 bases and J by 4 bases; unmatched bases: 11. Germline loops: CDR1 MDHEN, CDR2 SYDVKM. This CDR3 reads CASSPGGIKTYEQYF. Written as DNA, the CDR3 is TGTGCCAGCAGTCCCGGGGGGATAAAGACTTACGAGCAGTACTTC.

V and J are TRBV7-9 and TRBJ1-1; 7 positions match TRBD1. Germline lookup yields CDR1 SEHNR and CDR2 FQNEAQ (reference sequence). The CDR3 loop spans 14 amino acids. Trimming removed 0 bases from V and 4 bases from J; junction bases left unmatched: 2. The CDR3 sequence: CASSLARQGTEAFF. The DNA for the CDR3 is TGTGCCAGCAGCTTAGCGCGACAGGGCACTGAAGCTTTCTTT.

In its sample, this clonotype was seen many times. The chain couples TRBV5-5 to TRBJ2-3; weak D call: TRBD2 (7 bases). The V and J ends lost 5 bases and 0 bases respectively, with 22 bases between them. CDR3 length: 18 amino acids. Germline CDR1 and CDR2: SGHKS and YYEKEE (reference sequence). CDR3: CASRVQGFKRESTDTQYF. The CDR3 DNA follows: TGTGCCAGCAGGGTACAGGGTTTTAAGCGGGAAAGCACAGATACGCAGTATTTT.

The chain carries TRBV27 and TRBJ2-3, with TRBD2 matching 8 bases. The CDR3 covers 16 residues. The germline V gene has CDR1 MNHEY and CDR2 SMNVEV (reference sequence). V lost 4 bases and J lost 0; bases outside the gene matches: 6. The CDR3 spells CASSSVTSVSTDTQYF. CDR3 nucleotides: TGTGCCAGCAGTTCCGTGACTAGCGTGAGCACAGATACGCAGTATTTT.

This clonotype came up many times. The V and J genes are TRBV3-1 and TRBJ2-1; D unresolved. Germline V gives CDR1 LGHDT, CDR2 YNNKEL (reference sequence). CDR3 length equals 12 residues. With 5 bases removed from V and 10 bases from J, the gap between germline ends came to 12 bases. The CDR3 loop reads CASSNLRREQFF. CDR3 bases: TGTGCCAGCAGCAACCTAAGGAGAGAGCAGTTCTTC.

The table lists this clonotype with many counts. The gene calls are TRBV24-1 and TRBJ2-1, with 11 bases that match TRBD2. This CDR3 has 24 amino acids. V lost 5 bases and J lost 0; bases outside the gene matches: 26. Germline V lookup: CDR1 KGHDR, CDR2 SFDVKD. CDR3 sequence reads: CATSVAPGLADKVLLLSSYNEQFF. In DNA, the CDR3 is TGTGCCACCAGTGTCGCCCCGGGACTAGCGGACAAGGTCCTGTTGTTGAGCTCCTACAATGAGCAGTTCTTC.

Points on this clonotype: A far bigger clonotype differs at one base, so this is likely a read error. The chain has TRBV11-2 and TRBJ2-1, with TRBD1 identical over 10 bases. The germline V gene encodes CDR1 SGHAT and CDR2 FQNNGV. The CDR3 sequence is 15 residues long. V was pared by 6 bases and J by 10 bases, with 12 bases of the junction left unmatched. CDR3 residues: CASRRPGTGEGEQFF. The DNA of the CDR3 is TGTGCCAGCAGGCGACCGGGGACAGGGGAGGGCGAGCAGTTCTTC.

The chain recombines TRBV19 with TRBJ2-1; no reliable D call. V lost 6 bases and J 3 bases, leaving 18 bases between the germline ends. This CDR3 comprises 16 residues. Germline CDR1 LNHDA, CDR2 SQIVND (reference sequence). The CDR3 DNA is TGTGCCAGTAGCGAAATGAGGCAGAGACTCTACAATGAGCAGTTCTTC. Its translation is CASSEMRQRLYNEQFF.

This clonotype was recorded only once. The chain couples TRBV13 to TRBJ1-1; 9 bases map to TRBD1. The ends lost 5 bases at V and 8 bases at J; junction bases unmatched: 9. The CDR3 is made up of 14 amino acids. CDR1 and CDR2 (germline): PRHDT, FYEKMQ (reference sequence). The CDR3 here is CASSPQGARVEAFF. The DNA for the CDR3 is TGTGCCAGCAGCCCACAGGGGGCGCGTGTCGAAGCTTTCTTT. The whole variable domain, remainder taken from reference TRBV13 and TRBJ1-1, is AAGVIQSPRHLIKEKRETATLKCYPIPRHDTVYWYQQGPGQDPQFLISFYEKMQSDKGSIPDRFSAQQFSDYHSELNMSSLELGDSALYFCASSPQGARVEAFFGQGTRLTVV.

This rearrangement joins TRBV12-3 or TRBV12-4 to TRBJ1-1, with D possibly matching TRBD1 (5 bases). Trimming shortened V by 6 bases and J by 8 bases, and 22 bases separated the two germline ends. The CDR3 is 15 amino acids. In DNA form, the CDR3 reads TGTGCCAGCAGCCGTTTTGAAGGAGGGGAGGACGAAGCTTTCTTT. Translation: CASSRFEGGEDEAFF.

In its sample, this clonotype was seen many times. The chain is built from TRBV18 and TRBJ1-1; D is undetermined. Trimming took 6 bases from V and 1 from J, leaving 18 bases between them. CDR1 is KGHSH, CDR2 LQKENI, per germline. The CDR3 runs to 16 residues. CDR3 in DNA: TGTGCCAGCTCGGGTTTTTTATGGCAGCCGAACACTGAAGCTTTCTTT. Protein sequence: CASSGFLWQPNTEAFF.

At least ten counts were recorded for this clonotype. The CDR3 here is CASSNRGGWSGDNEQFF. The CDR3 DNA sequence: TGTGCCAGCAGTAACCGAGGGGGCTGGAGTGGTGACAATGAGCAGTTCTTC. V is TRBV27 and J is TRBJ2-1, with 7 bases identical to TRBD1. The length of the CDR3 is 17 residues. The germline gives CDR1 MNHEY, CDR2 SMNVEV (reference sequence). V was pared by 5 bases and J by 5 bases, with 15 bases of the junction left unmatched.

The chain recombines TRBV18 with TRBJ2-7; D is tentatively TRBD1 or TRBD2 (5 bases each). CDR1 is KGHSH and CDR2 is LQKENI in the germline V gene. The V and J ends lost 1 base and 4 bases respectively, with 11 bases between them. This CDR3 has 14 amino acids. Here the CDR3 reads CASSPRDGGYEQYF. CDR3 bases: TGTGCCAGCTCACCACGGGACGGAGGATACGAGCAGTACTTC.

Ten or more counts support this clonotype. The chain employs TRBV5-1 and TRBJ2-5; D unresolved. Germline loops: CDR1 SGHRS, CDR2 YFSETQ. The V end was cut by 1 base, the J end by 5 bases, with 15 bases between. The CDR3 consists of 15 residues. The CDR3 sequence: CASSLIGSGEETQYF. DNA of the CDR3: TGCGCCAGCAGCTTGATAGGATCAGGCGAGGAGACCCAGTACTTC.

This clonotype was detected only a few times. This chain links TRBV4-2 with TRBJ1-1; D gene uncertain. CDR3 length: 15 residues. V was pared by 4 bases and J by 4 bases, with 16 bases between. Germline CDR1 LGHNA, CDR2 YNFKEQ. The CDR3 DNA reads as TGTGCCAGCAGCCTTAGAATGGGGTCCGGCACTGAAGCTTTCTTT. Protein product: CASSLRMGSGTEAFF.